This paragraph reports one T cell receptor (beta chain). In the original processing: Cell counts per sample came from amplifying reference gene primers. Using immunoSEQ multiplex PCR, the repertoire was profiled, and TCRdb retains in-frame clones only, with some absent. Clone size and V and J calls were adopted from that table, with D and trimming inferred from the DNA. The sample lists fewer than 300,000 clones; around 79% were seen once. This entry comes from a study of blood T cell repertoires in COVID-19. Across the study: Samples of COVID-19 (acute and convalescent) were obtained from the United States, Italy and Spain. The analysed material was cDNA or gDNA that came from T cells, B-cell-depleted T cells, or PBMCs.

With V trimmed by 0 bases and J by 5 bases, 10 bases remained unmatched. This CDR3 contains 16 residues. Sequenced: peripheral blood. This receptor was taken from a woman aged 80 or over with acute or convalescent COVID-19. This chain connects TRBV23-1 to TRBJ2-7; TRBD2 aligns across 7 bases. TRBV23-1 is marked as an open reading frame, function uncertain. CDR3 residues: CASSQSRREAPHEQYF. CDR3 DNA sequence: TGCGCCAGCAGTCAATCTCGACGGGAGGCTCCCCACGAGCAGTACTTC.